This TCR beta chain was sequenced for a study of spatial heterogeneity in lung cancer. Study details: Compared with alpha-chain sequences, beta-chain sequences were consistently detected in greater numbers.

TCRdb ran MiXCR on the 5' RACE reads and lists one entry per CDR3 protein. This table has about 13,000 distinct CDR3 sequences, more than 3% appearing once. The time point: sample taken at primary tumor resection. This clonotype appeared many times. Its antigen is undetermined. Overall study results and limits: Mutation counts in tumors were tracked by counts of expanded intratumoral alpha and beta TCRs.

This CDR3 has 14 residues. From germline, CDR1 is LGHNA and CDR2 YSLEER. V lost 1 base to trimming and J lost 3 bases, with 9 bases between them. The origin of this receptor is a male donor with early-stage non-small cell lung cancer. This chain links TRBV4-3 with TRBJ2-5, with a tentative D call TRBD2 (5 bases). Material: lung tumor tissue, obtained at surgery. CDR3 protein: CASSQGLKKETQYF. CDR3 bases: TGCGCCAGCAGCCAAGGACTAAAAAAAGAGACCCAGTACTTC.